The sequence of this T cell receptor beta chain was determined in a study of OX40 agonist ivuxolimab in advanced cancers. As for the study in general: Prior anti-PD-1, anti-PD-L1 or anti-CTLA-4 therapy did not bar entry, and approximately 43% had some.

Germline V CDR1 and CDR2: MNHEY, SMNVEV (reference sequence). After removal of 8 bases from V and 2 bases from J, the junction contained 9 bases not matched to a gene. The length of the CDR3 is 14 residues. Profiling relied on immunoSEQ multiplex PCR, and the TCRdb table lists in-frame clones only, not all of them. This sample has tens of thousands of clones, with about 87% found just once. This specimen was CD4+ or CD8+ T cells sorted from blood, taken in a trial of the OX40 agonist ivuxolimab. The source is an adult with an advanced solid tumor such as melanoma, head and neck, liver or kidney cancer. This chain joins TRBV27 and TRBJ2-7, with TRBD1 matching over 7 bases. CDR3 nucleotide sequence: TGTGCCAGCTGGACAGGTCAGGCACCCTACGAGCAGTACTTC. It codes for CASWTGQAPYEQYF.